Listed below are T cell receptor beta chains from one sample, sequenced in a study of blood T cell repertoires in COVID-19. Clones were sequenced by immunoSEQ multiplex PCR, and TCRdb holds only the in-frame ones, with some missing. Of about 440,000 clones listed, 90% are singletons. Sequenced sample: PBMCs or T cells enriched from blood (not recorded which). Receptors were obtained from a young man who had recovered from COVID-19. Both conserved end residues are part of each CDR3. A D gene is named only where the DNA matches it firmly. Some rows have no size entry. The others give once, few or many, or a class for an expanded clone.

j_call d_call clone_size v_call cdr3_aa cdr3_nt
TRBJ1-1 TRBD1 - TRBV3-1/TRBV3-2 CASSQEGGSVAFF TGTGCCAGCAGTCAAGAAGGGGGCTCTGTAGCTTTCTTT
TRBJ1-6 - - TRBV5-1 CASRGVSYNSPLHF TGCGCCAGCCGCGGGGTCTCCTATAATTCACCCCTCCACTTT
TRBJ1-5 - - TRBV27 CASSPTRTVGNQPQHF TGTGCCAGCAGTCCCACGCGGACAGTGGGCAATCAGCCCCAGCATTTT
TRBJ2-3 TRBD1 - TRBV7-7 CASSPGQASSTDTQYF TGTGCCAGCAGCCCGGGACAGGCCTCTAGCACAGATACGCAGTATTTT
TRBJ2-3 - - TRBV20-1 CSAEGTDTQYF TGCAGTGCCGAGGGTACAGATACGCAGTATTTT
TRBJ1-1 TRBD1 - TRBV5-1 CASSSSGTGGTEAFF TGCGCCAGCAGCAGTTCCGGGACAGGGGGCACTGAAGCTTTCTTT
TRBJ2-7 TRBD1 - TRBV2 CASRDRGLAYEQYF TGTGCCAGCAGGGACAGGGGGCTGGCCTACGAGCAGTACTTC
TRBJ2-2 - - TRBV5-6 CASSLVPAGELFF TGTGCCAGCAGCTTAGTCCCGGCCGGGGAGCTGTTTTTT
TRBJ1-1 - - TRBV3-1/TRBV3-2 CASSQAGGANTEAFF TGTGCCAGCAGCCAAGCGGGGGGGGCGAACACTGAAGCTTTCTTT
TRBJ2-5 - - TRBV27 CASSLNGGQETQYF TGTGCCAGCAGTTTAAACGGGGGACAAGAGACCCAGTACTTC
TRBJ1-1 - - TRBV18 CASSPSTSGTEAFF TGTGCCAGCTCACCAAGTACAAGTGGCACTGAAGCTTTCTTT
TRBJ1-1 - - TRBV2 CASSPQGIGNENTEAFF TGTGCCAGCAGCCCCCAGGGGATAGGGAATGAGAACACTGAAGCTTTCTTT
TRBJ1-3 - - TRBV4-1 CASSRGRFSGNTIYF TGCGCCAGCAGCCGTGGCCGTTTCTCTGGAAACACCATATATTTT
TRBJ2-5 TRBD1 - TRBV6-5 CASPTSDRDQETQYF TGTGCCAGCCCTACCAGCGACAGGGATCAAGAGACCCAGTACTTC
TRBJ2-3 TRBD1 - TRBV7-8 CASSFQGDTTDTQYF TGTGCCAGCAGCTTCCAGGGGGATACCACAGATACGCAGTATTTT
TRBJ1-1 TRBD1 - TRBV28 CATGTGGSRTEAFF TGTGCCACTGGGACAGGGGGTTCGCGGACTGAAGCTTTCTTT
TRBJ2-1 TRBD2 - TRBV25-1 CASSQSGNNEQFF TGTGCCAGCAGTCAAAGCGGGAACAATGAGCAGTTCTTC
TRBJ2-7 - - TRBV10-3 CATHAGSDEQYF TGTGCCACCCACGCCGGTTCGGACGAGCAGTACTTC
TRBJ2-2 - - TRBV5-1 CASRLPRTAFTNTGELFF TGCGCCAGCCGCCTCCCTAGGACAGCCTTCACGAACACCGGGGAGCTGTTTTTT
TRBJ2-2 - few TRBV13 CASSWKRTNTGELFF TGTGCCAGCAGTTGGAAGCGGACCAACACCGGGGAGCTGTTTTTT
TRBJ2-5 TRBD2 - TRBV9 CASSVTSGGEETQYF TGTGCCAGCAGCGTAACTAGCGGGGGGGAAGAGACCCAGTACTTC
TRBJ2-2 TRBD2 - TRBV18 CASSAGLAGTGELFF TGTGCCAGCTCCGCGGGACTAGCGGGGACCGGGGAGCTGTTTTTT
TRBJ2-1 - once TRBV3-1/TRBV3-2 CASSRRGAQANPFF TGTGCCAGCAGCCGTCGGGGGGCCCAAGCCAATCCGTTCTTC
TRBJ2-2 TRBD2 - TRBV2 CASSDFSGSGELFF TGTGCCAGCAGTGACTTTAGCGGGAGCGGGGAGCTGTTTTTT
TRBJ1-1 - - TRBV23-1 CASSQSGGQYTEAFF TGCGCCAGCAGTCAATCAGGTGGGCAGTACACTGAAGCTTTCTTT
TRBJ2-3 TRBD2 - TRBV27 CASSSFQLAGVTDTQYF TGTGCCAGCAGTTCGTTCCAACTAGCGGGAGTCACAGATACGCAGTATTTT
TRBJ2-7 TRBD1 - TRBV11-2 CASSLRTGDHEQYF TGTGCCAGCAGCCTGAGGACAGGGGACCACGAGCAGTACTTC
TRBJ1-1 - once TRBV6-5 CASSPGGGYTEAFF TGTGCCAGCAGTCCCGGGGGTGGGTACACTGAAGCTTTCTTT
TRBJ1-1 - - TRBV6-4 CANAGEAATEAFF TGTGCCAACGCCGGAGAGGCAGCCACTGAAGCTTTCTTT
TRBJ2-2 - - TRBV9 CASSVERRAGELFF TGTGCCAGCAGCGTAGAAAGGAGGGCCGGGGAGCTGTTTTTT
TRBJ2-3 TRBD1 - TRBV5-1 CASSTGDRGSTDTQYF TGCGCCAGCAGCACGGGGGACAGGGGGAGCACAGATACGCAGTATTTT
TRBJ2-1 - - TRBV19 CASRETGVVEQFF TGTGCCAGTCGGGAGACGGGAGTTGTTGAGCAGTTCTTC
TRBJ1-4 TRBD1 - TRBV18 CASSLQGSGEKLFF TGTGCCAGCTCACTACAGGGGAGCGGTGAAAAACTGTTTTTT
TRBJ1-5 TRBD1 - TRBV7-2 CASSHQGAGGNQPQHF TGTGCCAGCAGCCACCAGGGGGCAGGGGGGAATCAGCCCCAGCATTTT
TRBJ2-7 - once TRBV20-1 CSASRTGTSYEQYF TGCAGTGCTAGTCGGACTGGGACTTCCTACGAGCAGTACTTC
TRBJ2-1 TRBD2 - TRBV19 CASSIELAATREQFF TGTGCCAGTAGTATAGAGCTAGCGGCCACAAGGGAGCAGTTCTTC
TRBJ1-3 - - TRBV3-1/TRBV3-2 CASSHTAGGNTIYF TGTGCCAGCAGCCATACAGCCGGAGGAAACACCATATATTTT
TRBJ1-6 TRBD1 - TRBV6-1 CASSEKGQGARSPLHF TGTGCCAGCAGTGAAAAGGGACAGGGGGCTCGGTCACCCCTCCACTTT
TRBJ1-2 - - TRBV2 CASGGARVYGYTF TGTGCCAGCGGGGGCGCCAGGGTCTATGGCTACACCTTC
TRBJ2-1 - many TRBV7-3 CASSSDGVNRVEQFF TGTGCCAGCAGTTCAGACGGGGTCAACCGAGTTGAGCAGTTCTTC
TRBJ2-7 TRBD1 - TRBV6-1 CASSERAGGLYEQYF TGTGCCAGCAGTGAAAGGGCAGGGGGCCTGTACGAGCAGTACTTC
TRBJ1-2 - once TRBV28 CASSLKGDGYTF TGTGCCAGCAGTTTAAAAGGGGATGGCTACACCTTC
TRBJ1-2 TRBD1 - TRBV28 CASSKRQGPYGYTF TGTGCCAGCAGTAAACGACAGGGACCCTATGGCTACACCTTC
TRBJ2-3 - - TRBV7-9 CASSLRQSLTDTQYF TGTGCCAGCAGCTTAAGACAGTCGCTCACAGATACGCAGTATTTT
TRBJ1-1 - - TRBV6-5 CASSTGRTEAFF TGTGCCAGCAGTACAGGTAGAACTGAAGCTTTCTTT
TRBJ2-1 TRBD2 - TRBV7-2 CASSSLAAGMVNEQFF TGTGCCAGCAGCTCGCTAGCGGCGGGGATGGTGAATGAGCAGTTCTTC
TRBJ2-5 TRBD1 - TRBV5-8 CASSLFDRGFSDQETQYF TGTGCCAGCAGCTTATTTGACAGGGGGTTCTCCGACCAAGAGACCCAGTACTTC
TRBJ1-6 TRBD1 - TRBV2 CATQGTGTSNSPLHF TGTGCCACCCAAGGGACAGGCACCTCCAATTCACCCCTCCACTTT
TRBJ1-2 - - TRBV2 CASRASNADSGYTF TGTGCCAGCAGGGCCAGCAATGCGGACTCTGGCTACACCTTC
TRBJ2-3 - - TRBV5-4 CASSLSRGDGTDTQYF TGTGCCAGCAGCTTGTCGCGGGGCGATGGCACAGATACGCAGTATTTT
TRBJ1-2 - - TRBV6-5 CASYGSGGYGYTF TGTGCCAGCTACGGAAGTGGCGGATATGGCTACACCTTC
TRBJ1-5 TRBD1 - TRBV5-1 CASSSGTDNQPQHF TGCGCCAGCAGCTCCGGGACAGATAATCAGCCCCAGCATTTT
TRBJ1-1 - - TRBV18 CASSPPTGNTEAFF TGTGCCAGCTCACCTCCTACAGGGAACACTGAAGCTTTCTTT
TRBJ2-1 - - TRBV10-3 CAIQGNNEQFF TGTGCCATCCAGGGAAACAATGAGCAGTTCTTC
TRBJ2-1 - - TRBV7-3 CASSLRGRTRGTEQFF TGTGCCAGCAGCTTAAGGGGTAGGACTAGGGGGACTGAGCAGTTCTTC
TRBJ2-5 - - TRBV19 CATGVFGETQYF TGTGCCACAGGGGTTTTTGGAGAGACCCAGTACTTC
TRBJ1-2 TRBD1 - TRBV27 CASSLLGQGALGYTF TGTGCCAGCAGTTTATTGGGACAGGGGGCTTTGGGCTACACCTTC